Listed below are T cell receptor beta chains from one sample, sequenced in a study of T-cell memory formation after mild COVID-19. TCRdb processed the 5' RACE reads anew with MiXCR; each CDR3 protein has one entry. The top ten hold around two fifths of the sample, which has some 48,000 distinct CDR3 sequences, around a quarter seen once. The sample consisted of PBMCs or a T cell subset sorted from them (not recorded which). These receptors all come from a man between 18 and 29 years old who had mild COVID-19 (a few samples of this study predate the infection). Cell type and time point are not known. Both conserved end residues are trimmed from each CDR3. Each record gives: CDR3 protein, clone size, J gene, V gene. Some rows mark clone size as missing; the rest say once, few, many or name a class of expanded clone.

CDR3aa: ASRDHREDTQY
abundance: -
j_gene: TRBJ2-3
v_gene: TRBV7-8

CDR3aa: ASSQDTGRAFGGYT
abundance: -
j_gene: TRBJ1-2
v_gene: TRBV4-3

CDR3aa: ASSPPMAHANTGELF
abundance: few
j_gene: TRBJ2-2
v_gene: TRBV11-2

CDR3aa: ASSEAWAREYYGYT
abundance: few
j_gene: TRBJ1-2
v_gene: TRBV6-1

CDR3aa: ASSLEDTGYTGELF
abundance: few
j_gene: TRBJ2-2
v_gene: TRBV7-9

CDR3aa: ASSVYRVGTEAF
abundance: -
j_gene: TRBJ1-1
v_gene: TRBV4-1

CDR3aa: SVEAGSYEQY
abundance: -
j_gene: TRBJ2-7
v_gene: TRBV29-1

CDR3aa: SVASLWQY
abundance: -
j_gene: TRBJ2-3
v_gene: TRBV29-1

CDR3aa: ASQNSQGSDTQY
abundance: few
j_gene: TRBJ2-3
v_gene: TRBV3-1

CDR3aa: ASSPTGQNTEAF
abundance: few
j_gene: TRBJ1-1
v_gene: TRBV7-6

CDR3aa: ASSLSRTGGMDEQF
abundance: -
j_gene: TRBJ2-1
v_gene: TRBV7-9

CDR3aa: ASSLGTRRGSSYEQY
abundance: -
j_gene: TRBJ2-7
v_gene: TRBV5-6

CDR3aa: ASSPGRGGYEQY
abundance: few
j_gene: TRBJ2-7
v_gene: TRBV18